The clone carrying this TCR beta chain was seen more than once but under ten times. The entry originates in a study of blood T cells in healthy people across ages. The V segment lost 3 bases and the J segment 0 bases; nucleotides outside the gene matches: 11. The CDR3 extends over 20 amino acids. Germline values: CDR1 MDHEN, CDR2 SYDVKM. The authors ran a second PCR of 7 to 11 cycles using a sample-barcoded 5' primer and a J-beta primer mix. TCRdb called the 5' RACE reads again in MiXCR, with one record for every CDR3 protein. The sample has roughly 2 million distinct CDR3 sequences, about 50% seen once.

The chain couples TRBV28 to TRBJ2-1, with 13 positions matching TRBD2. This clonotype originated in a woman between 40 and 50 years old in good health. Sequenced sample: blood. The CDR3: CASSFWGLAGTMSSYNEQFF. In DNA, the CDR3 is TGTGCCAGCAGTTTTTGGGGACTAGCGGGGACTATGAGCTCCTACAATGAGCAGTTCTTC.